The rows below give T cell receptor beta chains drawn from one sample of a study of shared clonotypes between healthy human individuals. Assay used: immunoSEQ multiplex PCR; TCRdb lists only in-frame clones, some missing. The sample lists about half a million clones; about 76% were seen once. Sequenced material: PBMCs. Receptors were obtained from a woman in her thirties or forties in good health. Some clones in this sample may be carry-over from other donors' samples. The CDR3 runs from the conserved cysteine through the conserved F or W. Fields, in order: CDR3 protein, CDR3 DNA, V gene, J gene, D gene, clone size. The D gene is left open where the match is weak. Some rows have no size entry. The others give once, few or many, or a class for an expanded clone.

CDR3aa: CASSPRTSGDGELFF
CDR3nt: TGTGCCAGCAGCCCCCGGACTAGCGGGGACGGGGAGCTGTTTTTT
v_gene: TRBV4-2
j_gene: TRBJ2-2
d_gene: TRBD2
abundance: NA

CDR3aa: CASSPRRSGYEQYF
CDR3nt: TGTGCCAGCAGTCCCCGCCGCAGCGGATACGAGCAGTACTTC
v_gene: TRBV27
j_gene: TRBJ2-7
d_gene: NA
abundance: NA

CDR3aa: CASKTSGSSYNEQFF
CDR3nt: TGTGCCAGCAAAACCTCGGGGAGCTCCTACAATGAGCAGTTCTTC
v_gene: TRBV28
j_gene: TRBJ2-1
d_gene: NA
abundance: once

CDR3aa: CASSLPGREQYF
CDR3nt: TGTGCCAGCAGTCTACCAGGACGCGAGCAGTACTTC
v_gene: TRBV6-6
j_gene: TRBJ2-7
d_gene: NA
abundance: once

CDR3aa: CASSTGTTANYGYTF
CDR3nt: TGTGCCAGTAGTACCGGGACAACTGCTAACTATGGCTACACCTTC
v_gene: TRBV19
j_gene: TRBJ1-2
d_gene: NA
abundance: NA

CDR3aa: CSVSRGTYEQYF
CDR3nt: TGCAGCGTTAGCAGGGGGACCTACGAGCAGTACTTC
v_gene: TRBV29-1
j_gene: TRBJ2-7
d_gene: TRBD1
abundance: few

CDR3aa: CASTSWPGGRTDTQYF
CDR3nt: TGTGCCAGCACCTCCTGGCCCGGGGGGAGAACAGATACGCAGTATTTT
v_gene: TRBV28
j_gene: TRBJ2-3
d_gene: TRBD2
abundance: NA

CDR3aa: CASSKRNVLRNTDTQYF
CDR3nt: TGTGCCAGCAGCAAGAGAAACGTCCTAAGAAATACAGATACGCAGTATTTT
v_gene: TRBV7-8
j_gene: TRBJ2-3
d_gene: NA
abundance: NA

CDR3aa: CASSLWGGDGNQPQHF
CDR3nt: TGTGCCAGCAGTCTTTGGGGGGGCGACGGCAATCAGCCCCAGCATTTT
v_gene: TRBV27
j_gene: TRBJ1-5
d_gene: NA
abundance: NA

CDR3aa: CASLAGDDYNEQFF
CDR3nt: TGCGCCAGTTTAGCGGGTGATGACTACAATGAGCAGTTCTTC
v_gene: TRBV5-1
j_gene: TRBJ2-1
d_gene: TRBD2
abundance: NA

CDR3aa: CASSEGGGVALEAFF
CDR3nt: TGTGCCAGCAGTGAAGGGGGGGGAGTGGCACTGGAAGCTTTCTTT
v_gene: TRBV2
j_gene: TRBJ1-1
d_gene: NA
abundance: NA

CDR3aa: CASIPGQGETDTQYF
CDR3nt: TGTGCCAGCATCCCGGGACAGGGAGAAACAGATACGCAGTATTTT
v_gene: TRBV6-1
j_gene: TRBJ2-3
d_gene: TRBD1
abundance: many

CDR3aa: CASSSGQGNEQYF
CDR3nt: TGTGCCAGTAGTAGCGGACAGGGGAACGAGCAGTACTTC
v_gene: TRBV19
j_gene: TRBJ2-7
d_gene: TRBD1
abundance: NA

CDR3aa: CASTIPGRDEQFF
CDR3nt: TGTGCCAGCACCATACCGGGGAGGGATGAGCAGTTCTTC
v_gene: TRBV28
j_gene: TRBJ2-1
d_gene: TRBD2
abundance: NA

CDR3aa: CASSQRDRAEAFF
CDR3nt: TGCGCCAGCAGCCAAAGGGACAGAGCTGAAGCTTTCTTT
v_gene: TRBV5-1
j_gene: TRBJ1-1
d_gene: TRBD1
abundance: NA

CDR3aa: CASSLETASYEQYF
CDR3nt: TGTGCCAGCAGCTTGGAAACCGCATCCTACGAGCAGTACTTC
v_gene: TRBV7-2
j_gene: TRBJ2-7
d_gene: NA
abundance: NA

CDR3aa: CSAINNEQFF
CDR3nt: TGCAGTGCTATTAACAATGAGCAGTTCTTC
v_gene: TRBV20-1
j_gene: TRBJ2-1
d_gene: NA
abundance: NA

CDR3aa: CASSQELSRARGENEQFF
CDR3nt: TGTGCCAGCAGCCAAGAATTGTCCAGGGCGAGGGGGGAAAATGAGCAGTTCTTC
v_gene: TRBV4-2
j_gene: TRBJ2-1
d_gene: NA
abundance: NA

CDR3aa: CASSLQGDTQYF
CDR3nt: TGCGCCAGCAGCTTACAGGGCGATACGCAGTATTTT
v_gene: TRBV5-1
j_gene: TRBJ2-3
d_gene: NA
abundance: NA

CDR3aa: CAWSTDRFNQPQHF
CDR3nt: TGTGCCTGGAGTACGGACAGGTTCAATCAGCCCCAGCATTTT
v_gene: TRBV30
j_gene: TRBJ1-5
d_gene: TRBD1
abundance: few

CDR3aa: CASSYSKVGTGASYTF
CDR3nt: TGTGCCAGCAGTTACTCGAAGGTTGGGACAGGGGCGAGCTACACCTTC
v_gene: TRBV6-5
j_gene: TRBJ1-2
d_gene: TRBD1
abundance: NA

CDR3aa: CSASTGGGSQHF
CDR3nt: TGCAGCGCGTCGACAGGGGGAGGCTCCCAGCATTTT
v_gene: TRBV29-1
j_gene: TRBJ1-5
d_gene: TRBD1
abundance: NA

CDR3aa: CASSPWDYTIIYEQYF
CDR3nt: TGTGCCAGCAGCCCATGGGACTATACGATAATCTACGAGCAGTACTTC
v_gene: TRBV5-6
j_gene: TRBJ2-7
d_gene: TRBD2
abundance: NA

CDR3aa: CASSRSGPSYEQYF
CDR3nt: TGTGCCAGCTCACGCTCGGGACCATCCTACGAGCAGTACTTC
v_gene: TRBV18
j_gene: TRBJ2-7
d_gene: NA
abundance: NA

CDR3aa: CASSLIPAGELFF
CDR3nt: TGTGCCAGCAGTTTAATTCCCGCCGGGGAGCTGTTTTTT
v_gene: TRBV28
j_gene: TRBJ2-2
d_gene: NA
abundance: few

CDR3aa: CASSYDDSNEQFF
CDR3nt: TGTGCCAGCAGCTACGACGACAGTAATGAGCAGTTCTTC
v_gene: TRBV5-6
j_gene: TRBJ2-1
d_gene: NA
abundance: NA

CDR3aa: CASSVGGSGNTIYF
CDR3nt: TGTGCCAGCAGTGTAGGGGGTAGTGGAAACACCATATATTTT
v_gene: TRBV11-2
j_gene: TRBJ1-3
d_gene: NA
abundance: once

CDR3aa: CASRGENIQYF
CDR3nt: TGCGCCAGCAGGGGGGAAAACATTCAGTACTTC
v_gene: TRBV10-2
j_gene: TRBJ2-4
d_gene: NA
abundance: NA

CDR3aa: CASSTTGGGQPQHF
CDR3nt: TGTGCCAGTAGTACAACAGGGGGCGGTCAGCCCCAGCATTTT
v_gene: TRBV19
j_gene: TRBJ1-5
d_gene: TRBD1
abundance: NA

CDR3aa: CASSLERFLAGGPVDTQYF
CDR3nt: TGTGCCAGCAGCTTAGAGAGGTTTCTAGCGGGAGGGCCGGTAGATACGCAGTATTTT
v_gene: TRBV7-2
j_gene: TRBJ2-3
d_gene: TRBD2
abundance: NA

CDR3aa: CASSLVGAREQYF
CDR3nt: TGTGCCAGCAGCTTAGTGGGGGCCCGGGAGCAGTACTTC
v_gene: TRBV7-8
j_gene: TRBJ2-7
d_gene: NA
abundance: NA

CDR3aa: CASSSTGRGEDTQYF
CDR3nt: TGTGCCAGCAGCTCGACAGGGAGAGGTGAAGATACGCAGTATTTT
v_gene: TRBV7-9
j_gene: TRBJ2-3
d_gene: TRBD1
abundance: NA